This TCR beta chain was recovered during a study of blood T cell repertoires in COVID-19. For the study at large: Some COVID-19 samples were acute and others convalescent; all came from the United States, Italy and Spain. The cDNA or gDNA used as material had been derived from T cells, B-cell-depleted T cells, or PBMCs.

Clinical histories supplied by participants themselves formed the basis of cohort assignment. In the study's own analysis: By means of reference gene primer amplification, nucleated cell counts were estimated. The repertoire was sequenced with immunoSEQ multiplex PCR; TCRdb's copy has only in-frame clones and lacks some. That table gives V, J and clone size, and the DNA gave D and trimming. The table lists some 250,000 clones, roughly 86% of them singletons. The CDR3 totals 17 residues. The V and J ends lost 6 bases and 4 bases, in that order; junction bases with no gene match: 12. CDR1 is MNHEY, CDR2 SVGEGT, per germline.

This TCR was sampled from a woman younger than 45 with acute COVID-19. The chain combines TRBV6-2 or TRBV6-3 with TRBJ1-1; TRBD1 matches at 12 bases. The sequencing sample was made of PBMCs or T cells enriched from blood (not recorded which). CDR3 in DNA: TGTGCCAGCAGCTGGTTGGGACAGGGGGCCATTTTCACTGAAGCTTTCTTT. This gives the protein CASSWLGQGAIFTEAFF.